Following are 32 T cell receptor beta chains from one sample sequenced in a study of shared clonotypes between healthy human individuals. Profiled with immunoSEQ multiplex PCR; TCRdb holds only in-frame clones, not every one. The sample lists approximately 940,000 clones; approximately 80% were seen once. Sequenced: memory CD4+ T cells sorted from blood. The subset denotes: CD45RA-negative fraction. These TCRs come from a young man in good health.

The chain couples TRBV7-3 to TRBJ2-5, with D tentatively TRBD1 (6 bases). Trimming took 5 bases from V and 2 from J, leaving 12 bases between them. CDR3 length: 14 residues. Germline-derived CDR1 and CDR2 are SGHTA and FQGTGA. The CDR3 nucleotides are TGTGCCAGCAGCGTATCAGGGGCTCAAGAGACCCAGTACTTC. Translating it yields CASSVSGAQETQYF.

V usage is TRBV5-1 and J usage is TRBJ2-7, with 8 bases that match TRBD2. Germline CDR1 SGHRS, CDR2 YFSETQ. The ends lost 0 bases at V and 5 bases at J; junction bases unmatched: 7. The CDR3 length is 15 residues. This chain's CDR3 is CASSLGASGWNEQYF. The CDR3 DNA follows: TGCGCCAGCAGCTTGGGGGCTAGCGGGTGGAACGAGCAGTACTTC.

The chain employs TRBV30 and TRBJ1-2; D ambiguous. Looked up from germline, CDR1 is GTSNPN and CDR2 is SVGIG (reference sequence). Trimming pared 4 bases from V and 0 bases from J, leaving 12 bases between. There are 14 residues in the CDR3. The CDR3 nucleotides read TGTGCCTGGACCCGTTTCGAGGCTAACTATGGCTACACCTTC. This gives the protein CAWTRFEANYGYTF. The full variable domain, in which reference TRBV30 and TRBJ1-2 provide the parts outside the CDR3, is SQTIHQWPATLVQPVGSPLSLECTVEGTSNPNLYWYRQAAGRGLQLLFYSVGIGQISSEVPQNLSASRPQDRQFILSSKKLLLSDSGFYLCAWTRFEANYGYTFGSGTRLTVV.

V is TRBV5-4 and J is TRBJ2-5, with TRBD2 matching over 10 bases. J gave up 2 bases and V 2 bases, and 6 bases lay outside the gene matches. CDR1 and CDR2 (germline): SGHNT, YYREEE (reference sequence). There are 16 residues in the CDR3. CDR3 amino acids: CASSLAGGWSQETQYF. The CDR3 bases are TGTGCCAGCAGCTTAGCGGGGGGGTGGTCTCAAGAGACCCAGTACTTC.

This clone appeared a few times. CDR3 DNA: TGTGCCTGGAAATTCGAGGGTCTCACTGAAGCTTTCTTT. Encoded protein: CAWKFEGLTEAFF. This chain connects TRBV30 to TRBJ1-1, with unresolved D. Germline-derived CDR1 and CDR2 are GTSNPN and SVGIG (reference sequence). The CDR3 is 13 amino acids. The V end lost 4 bases, the J end lost 4 bases, and 13 bases lay between the germline ends.

This clone was counted between two and nine times. Possible read error: a much larger clone is one base away. The identical CDR3 is also encoded by other nucleotide sequences in the sample. The chain uses TRBV6-5 and TRBJ2-2, with D unclear. Germline V gene lookup returns CDR1 MNHEY and CDR2 SVGAGI. Deletions cut 0 bases from V and 1 base from J, with 0 bases between. CDR3 length equals 13 residues. In DNA, the CDR3 is TGTGCCAGCAGTTACTCGAACACCGGGGAGCTGTTTTTT. This gives the protein CASSYSNTGELFF.

The genes are TRBV7-2 and TRBJ2-5; 9 positions match TRBD1. Germline CDR1 is SGHTA and CDR2 is FQGNSA. The CDR3 sequence is 14 residues long. With V trimmed by 5 bases and J by 4 bases, 5 bases remained unmatched. CDR3 loop: CASSPGQGRETQYF. In DNA form, the CDR3 reads TGTGCCAGCAGCCCGGGACAGGGCAGAGAGACCCAGTACTTC. The full variable domain, its missing parts supplied by reference TRBV7-2 and TRBJ2-5, is GAGVSQSPSNKVTEKGKDVELRCDPISGHTALYWYRQSLGQGLEFLIYFQGNSAPDKSGLPSDRFSAERTGGSVSTLTIQRTQQEDSAVYLCASSPGQGRETQYFGPGTRLLVL.

Worth noting for this clone: The sample carries other DNA sequences with the same CDR3. This chain connects TRBV7-9 to TRBJ1-5, with 7 bases that match TRBD1. After removal of 2 bases from V and 7 bases from J, the junction contained 2 bases not matched to a gene. The CDR3 length is 13 residues. CDR1 is SEHNR and CDR2 is FQNEAQ in the germline V gene (reference sequence). For the CDR3, the DNA is TGTGCCAGCAGCTTACAGGGGGGGCAGCCCCAGCATTTT. Protein: CASSLQGGQPQHF.

This clone was found once. The sample holds other DNA sequences that translate to the same CDR3. This chain uses TRBV27 with TRBJ2-1; D not resolved. V was trimmed by 6 bases and J by 3 bases, leaving 3 bases between them. The CDR3 spans 11 residues. Germline V CDR1 and CDR2: MNHEY, SMNVEV (reference sequence). CDR3 loop: CASRDYNEQFF. CDR3 DNA sequence: TGTGCCAGCAGAGACTACAATGAGCAGTTCTTC.

The chain links TRBV7-9 to TRBJ1-2, with D perhaps matching TRBD1 (5 bases). V dropped 5 bases and J dropped 5 bases, with 18 bases sitting between them. The CDR3 has 15 residues. Germline-derived CDR1 and CDR2 are SEHNR and FQNEAQ (reference sequence). The CDR3 sequence: CASSQPPGTAYGYTF. The CDR3 DNA reads TGTGCCAGCAGCCAACCGCCCGGGACCGCGTATGGCTACACCTTC.

This clone was observed a handful of times. V and J are TRBV29-1 and TRBJ1-2; D ambiguous. Deletions cut 3 bases from V and 2 bases from J, with 13 bases between. Germline CDR1 and CDR2: SQVTM and ANQGSEA. The CDR3 is 14 residues long. The CDR3 region is CSVDSGGQNYGYTF. CDR3 DNA: TGCAGCGTTGATAGTGGAGGGCAGAACTATGGCTACACCTTC. Full variable domain (remainder filled in from reference TRBV29-1 and TRBJ1-2): SAVISQKPSRDICQRGTSLTIQCQVDSQVTMMFWYRQQPGQSLTLIATANQGSEATYESGFVIDKFPISRPNLTFSTLTVSNMSPEDSSIYLCSVDSGGQNYGYTFGSGTRLTVV.

This chain connects TRBV28 to TRBJ1-1, with a tentative D call TRBD1 (6 bases). Trimming took 6 bases from V and 4 from J, leaving 15 bases between them. The germline CDR1 and CDR2 sequences are MDHEN and SYDVKM. The CDR3 is 14 residues long. The CDR3 spells CASSREPGATEAFF. The CDR3, as DNA: TGTGCCAGCAGCCGTGAGCCGGGGGCCACTGAAGCTTTCTTT.

J is TRBJ1-4 and V is TRBV30, with D perhaps TRBD1 (5 bases). Germline V gives CDR1 GTSNPN, CDR2 SVGIG (reference sequence). The CDR3 runs 13 residues. The V and J ends lost 3 bases and 10 bases respectively, with 15 bases between them. The CDR3 region has the DNA TGTGCCTGGAGCCAGGGTAGTGGCGGAAAACTGTTTTTT. Encoded protein: CAWSQGSGGKLFF.

The V gene is TRBV18, the J gene TRBJ2-7, with D hard to call. V lost 3 bases and J lost 0, with 12 bases in between. Germline CDR1 KGHSH, CDR2 LQKENI. The CDR3 totals 15 residues. The CDR3 loop reads CASSPSGSGSYEQYF. As DNA, the CDR3 is TGTGCCAGCTCACCTTCGGGCTCTGGCTCCTACGAGCAGTACTTC.

This clone has a handful of counts. The CDR3 DNA sequence: TGTGCCAGCAGTGAAACTAGCGGGATGGAGTTCTTC. Translated: CASSETSGMEFF. This sequence joins TRBV6-5 and TRBJ2-1; the match to TRBD2 covers 10 bases. The V and J ends lost 5 bases and 14 bases, in that order; junction bases with no gene match: 6. CDR3 length: 12 residues. Germline assignment: CDR1 MNHEY and CDR2 SVGAGI.

The count of this clone is one. This chain links TRBV6-6 with TRBJ1-4; D is ambiguous. V shed 4 bases and J shed 2 bases, with 8 bases lying between them. Germline V gene data show CDR1 as MNHNY and CDR2 as SVGAGI (reference sequence). This CDR3 is 14 amino acids long. CDR3 amino acids: CASSLVATNEKLFF. The CDR3 nucleotides are TGTGCCAGCAGTTTGGTAGCGACTAATGAAAAACTGTTTTTT.

The genes are TRBV7-2 and TRBJ2-2; TRBD2 matches at 10 bases. The CDR3 is 16 residues long. The V gene end was trimmed by 1 base and the J gene end by 5 bases; junction bases not matched to a gene: 4. Germline CDR1 is SGHTA and CDR2 is FQGNSA. CDR3 in DNA: TGTGCCAGCAGCTTAGGAGCGGGAGGGTTAACCGGGGAGCTGTTTTTT. Translating gives CASSLGAGGLTGELFF.

The chain carries TRBV10-3 and TRBJ2-7, with a weak D call TRBD1 (6 bases). V was clipped by 4 bases and J by 7 bases, with 17 bases between them. The CDR3 sequence is 14 residues long. The germline gives CDR1 ENHRY, CDR2 SYGVKD. The CDR3 nucleotides read TGTGCCATCAGTGCGACAGGCTACACGGGGGAGCAGTACTTC. This gives the protein CAISATGYTGEQYF.

This clone was detected once. The rearrangement links TRBV5-1 to TRBJ1-4, with 7 bases matching TRBD1. Germline CDR1 reads SGHRS; CDR2 reads YFSETQ. V trimming: 5 bases; J trimming: 0 bases; junction bases outside the gene matches: 7. The CDR3 has 16 amino acids. The CDR3 sequence: CASSPGTETTNEKLFF. The CDR3 region has the DNA TGCGCCAGCAGTCCCGGGACAGAGACAACTAATGAAAAACTGTTTTTT.

The V call is TRBV9, the J call TRBJ1-5, with D uncertain. The V end lost 1 base, the J end lost 6 bases, and 14 bases lay between the germline ends. The CDR3 runs 15 residues. Per the germline V gene, CDR1 is SGDLS and CDR2 is YYNGEE. The CDR3 DNA is TGTGCCAGCAGCGTATCGGGGTTTGAGGGTCAGCCCCAGCATTTT. Residues: CASSVSGFEGQPQHF.

This clone was detected a few times. The same CDR3 arises from other DNA sequences in this sample as well. This chain uses TRBV11-2 with TRBJ1-1, with unresolved D. Trimming shortened V by 4 bases and J by 0 bases, and 6 bases separated the two germline ends. This CDR3 spans 13 amino acids. The germline gives CDR1 SGHAT, CDR2 FQNNGV. The CDR3 DNA is TGTGCCAGCAGCTCCCAGATGAACACTGAAGCTTTCTTT. This codes for CASSSQMNTEAFF.

The chain is built from TRBV4-3 and TRBJ1-4; no firm D call. CDR1 and CDR2 from the germline V gene are LGHNA and YSLEER. This CDR3 spans 13 amino acids. Trimming took 1 base from V and 8 from J, leaving 8 bases between them. The CDR3 loop is CASSQAREEKLFF. The CDR3 DNA follows: TGCGCCAGCAGCCAAGCAAGGGAGGAAAAACTGTTTTTT.

This clone was counted between two and nine times. This chain connects TRBV5-1 to TRBJ1-2; the D gene is possibly TRBD1 (5 bases). V was pared by 4 bases and J by 3 bases, with 16 bases between. The CDR3 contains 15 residues. Germline values: CDR1 SGHRS, CDR2 YFSETQ. The CDR3 DNA sequence: TGCGCCAGCAGCCTTCGGGGGGAAGTACACTATGGCTACACCTTC. It codes for CASSLRGEVHYGYTF.

The chain couples TRBV11-2 to TRBJ2-7; 7 nucleotides match TRBD2. The CDR3 spans 15 residues. V was pared by 3 bases and J by 7 bases, with 12 bases of the junction left unmatched. The germline V gene has CDR1 SGHAT and CDR2 FQNNGV. For the CDR3, the DNA is TGTGCCAGCAGCTTGGTGGGGGGAGGGCCTGGTGAGCAGTACTTC. Residues: CASSLVGGGPGEQYF.

This sequence joins TRBV28 and TRBJ1-6; weak D call: TRBD1 (6 bases). This CDR3 spans 14 amino acids. Per the germline V gene, CDR1 is MDHEN and CDR2 is SYDVKM. V was shortened by 3 bases and J by 9 bases, with 12 bases between the two germline ends. CDR3 residues: CASSLSGDGSPLHF. The CDR3 bases are TGTGCCAGCAGTTTGTCAGGGGACGGTTCACCCCTCCACTTT.

With regard to this clone: Distinct nucleotide sequences in the sample also encode this CDR3. This chain connects TRBV9 to TRBJ2-3; TRBD2 might be the D (6 bases). This CDR3 is built from 13 residues. Germline CDR1 is SGDLS and CDR2 is YYNGEE. V gave up 2 bases and J gave up 6 bases, with 10 bases separating them. CDR3 region: CASSVGGADTQYF. CDR3 DNA sequence: TGTGCCAGCAGCGTTGGAGGGGCGGATACGCAGTATTTT. Complete variable domain (other parts from reference TRBV9 and TRBJ2-3): DSGVTQTPKHLITATGQRVTLRCSPRSGDLSVYWYQQSLDQGLQFLIQYYNGEERAKGNILERFSAQQFPDLHSELNLSSLELGDSALYFCASSVGGADTQYFGPGTRLTVL.

The chain uses TRBV7-9 and TRBJ2-7, with 10 bases lining up with TRBD1. The CDR3 length is 14 residues. J lost 5 bases, V lost 3 bases, and 4 bases had no gene match. Germline CDR1 and CDR2: SEHNR and FQNEAQ (reference sequence). DNA of the CDR3: TGTGCCAGCAGCTTGGGGACAGGGGTGGACGAGCAGTACTTC. Amino acid sequence: CASSLGTGVDEQYF.

This clone was recorded only once. The V call is TRBV18, the J call TRBJ2-3; maybe TRBD1 (5 bases). CDR1 is KGHSH, CDR2 LQKENI, per germline. The CDR3 covers 14 residues. The ends were cut back, 3 bases at V and 4 bases at J, with 11 bases in the middle. The CDR3 DNA reads as TGTGCCAGCTCACCGTGGGGCTTCCCAGATACGCAGTATTTT. This encodes CASSPWGFPDTQYF.

This clone showed up just once. The rearrangement uses TRBV28 and TRBJ2-7; 11 bases align to TRBD2. There are 15 residues in the CDR3. The V gene end was trimmed by 7 bases and the J gene end by 0 bases; junction bases not matched to a gene: 5. In germline, CDR1 is MDHEN, CDR2 SYDVKM. The CDR3 protein is CASTTSGGTSYEQYF. CDR3 bases: TGTGCCAGCACCACTAGCGGGGGTACCTCCTACGAGCAGTACTTC.

The chain uses TRBV7-8 and TRBJ2-7, with TRBD1 matching 8 bases. With 5 bases clipped from V and 0 bases from J, the junction kept 9 bases outside the gene matches. The CDR3 spans 16 residues. Germline V gene lookup returns CDR1 SGHVS and CDR2 FQNEAQ. CDR3 bases: TGTGCCAGCAGCCTACGACAGGGGTCGGGCTCCTACGAGCAGTACTTC. Protein sequence: CASSLRQGSGSYEQYF.

The chain combines TRBV9 with TRBJ2-7; 8 nucleotides align to TRBD1. There are 17 residues in the CDR3. V shed 3 bases, J shed 3 bases, and the junction held 14 bases outside the gene matches. Germline V gene sequence: CDR1 SGDLS, CDR2 YYNGEE. For the CDR3, the DNA is TGTGCCAGCAGCGCTTCGACAGGGGCCAGCGGTATCTACGAGCAGTACTTC. This gives the protein CASSASTGASGIYEQYF.

This chain joins TRBV7-9 and TRBJ1-6, with a tentative D call TRBD1 (6 bases). The V gene lost 0 bases and the J gene lost 7 bases, with 7 bases spanning the gap. The length of the CDR3 is 14 residues. Germline values: CDR1 SEHNR, CDR2 FQNEAQ (reference sequence). For the CDR3, the DNA is TGTGCCAGCAGCTTAGCTCAGGGGAATTCACCCCTCCACTTT. This translates into CASSLAQGNSPLHF.